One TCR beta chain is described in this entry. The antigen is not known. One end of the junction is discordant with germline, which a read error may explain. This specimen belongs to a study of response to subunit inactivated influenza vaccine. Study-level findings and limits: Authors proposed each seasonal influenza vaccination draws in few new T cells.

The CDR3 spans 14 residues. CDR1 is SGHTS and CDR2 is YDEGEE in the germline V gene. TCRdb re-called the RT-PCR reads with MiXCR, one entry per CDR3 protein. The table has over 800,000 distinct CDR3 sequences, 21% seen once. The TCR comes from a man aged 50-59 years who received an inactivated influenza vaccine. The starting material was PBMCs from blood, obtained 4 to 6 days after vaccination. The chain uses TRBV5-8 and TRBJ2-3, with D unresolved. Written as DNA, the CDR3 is TGTGCCAGGAGCTCCGGCTTGATCACAGATACGCAGTATTTT. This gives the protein CARSSGLITDTQYF.